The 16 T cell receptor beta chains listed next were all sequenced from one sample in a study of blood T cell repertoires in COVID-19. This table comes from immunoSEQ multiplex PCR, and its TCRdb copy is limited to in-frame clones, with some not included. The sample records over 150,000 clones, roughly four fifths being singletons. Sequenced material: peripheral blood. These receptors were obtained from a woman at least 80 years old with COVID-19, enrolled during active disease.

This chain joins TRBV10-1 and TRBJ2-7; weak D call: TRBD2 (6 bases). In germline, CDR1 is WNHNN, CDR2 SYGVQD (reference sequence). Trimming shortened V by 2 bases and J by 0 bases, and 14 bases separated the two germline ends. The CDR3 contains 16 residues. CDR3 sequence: CASSEGAAGISYEQYF. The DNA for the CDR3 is TGCGCCAGCAGTGAGGGGGCTGCGGGGATCTCCTACGAGCAGTACTTC.

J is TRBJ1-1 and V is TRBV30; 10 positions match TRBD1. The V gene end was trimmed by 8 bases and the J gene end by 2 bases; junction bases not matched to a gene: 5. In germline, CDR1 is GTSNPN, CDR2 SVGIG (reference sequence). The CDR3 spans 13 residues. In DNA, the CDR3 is TGTGCCGGCCGGGACAGGGGTAACACTGAAGCTTTCTTT. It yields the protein CAGRDRGNTEAFF.

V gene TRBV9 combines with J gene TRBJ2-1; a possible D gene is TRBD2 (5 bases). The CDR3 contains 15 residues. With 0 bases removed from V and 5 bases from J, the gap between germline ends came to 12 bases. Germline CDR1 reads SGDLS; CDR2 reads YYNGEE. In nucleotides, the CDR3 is TGTGCCAGCAGCGTAGTCGGCCTAGCCAACAATGAGCAGTTCTTC. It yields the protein CASSVVGLANNEQFF.

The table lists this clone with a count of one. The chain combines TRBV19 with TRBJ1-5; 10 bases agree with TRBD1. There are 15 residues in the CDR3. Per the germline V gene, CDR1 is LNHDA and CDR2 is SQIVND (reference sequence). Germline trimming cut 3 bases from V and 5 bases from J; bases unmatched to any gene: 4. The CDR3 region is CASSIDRGPYQPQHF. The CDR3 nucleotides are TGTGCCAGTAGTATCGACAGGGGGCCGTATCAGCCCCAGCATTTT.

The CDR3 protein is CASSSLRTSGGADEQFF. In DNA form, the CDR3 reads TGTGCCAGCAGCTCCCTGAGGACTAGCGGGGGGGCGGATGAGCAGTTCTTC. The rearrangement joins TRBV7-2 to TRBJ2-1; TRBD2 agrees at 15 bases. Unmatched junction bases numbered 9, after V lost 4 bases and J lost 8 bases. The length of the CDR3 is 17 residues. Germline CDR1 reads SGHTA; CDR2 reads FQGNSA. Combining the CDR3 with reference TRBV7-2 and TRBJ2-1 gives the whole variable domain GAGVSQSPSNKVTEKGKDVELRCDPISGHTALYWYRQSLGQGLEFLIYFQGNSAPDKSGLPSDRFSAERTGGSVSTLTIQRTQQEDSAVYLCASSSLRTSGGADEQFFGPGTRLTVL.

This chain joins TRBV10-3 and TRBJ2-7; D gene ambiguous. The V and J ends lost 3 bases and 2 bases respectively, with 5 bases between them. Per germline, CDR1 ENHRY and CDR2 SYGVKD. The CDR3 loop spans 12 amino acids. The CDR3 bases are TGTGCCATCAGTGACAGGCCCTACGAGCAGTACTTC. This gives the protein CAISDRPYEQYF.

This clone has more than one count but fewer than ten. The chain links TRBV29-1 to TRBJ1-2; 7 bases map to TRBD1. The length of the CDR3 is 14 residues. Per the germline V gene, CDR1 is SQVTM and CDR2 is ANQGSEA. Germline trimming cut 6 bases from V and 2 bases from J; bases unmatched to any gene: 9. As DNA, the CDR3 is TGCAGCGTACGTGATGGGACAGCAAACTATGGCTACACCTTC. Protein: CSVRDGTANYGYTF.

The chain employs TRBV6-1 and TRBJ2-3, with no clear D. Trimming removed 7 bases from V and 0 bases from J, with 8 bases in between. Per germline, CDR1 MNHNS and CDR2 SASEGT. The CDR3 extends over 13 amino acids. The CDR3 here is CASKKLSTDTQYF. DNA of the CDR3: TGTGCCAGCAAAAAGCTTAGCACAGATACGCAGTATTTT.

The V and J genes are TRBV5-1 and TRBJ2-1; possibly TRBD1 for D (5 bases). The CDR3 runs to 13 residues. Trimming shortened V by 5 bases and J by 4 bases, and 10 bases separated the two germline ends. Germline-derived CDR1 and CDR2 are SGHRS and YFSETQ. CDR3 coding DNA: TGCGCCAGCAGTCAGGGCCGTTACAATGAGCAGTTCTTC. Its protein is CASSQGRYNEQFF.

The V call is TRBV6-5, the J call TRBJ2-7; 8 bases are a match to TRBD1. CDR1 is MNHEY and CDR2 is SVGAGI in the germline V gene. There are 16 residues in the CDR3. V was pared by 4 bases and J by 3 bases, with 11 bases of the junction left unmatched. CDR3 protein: CASSSPLRTGSYEQYF. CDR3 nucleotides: TGTGCCAGCAGTTCTCCCCTCAGGACAGGGAGCTACGAGCAGTACTTC.

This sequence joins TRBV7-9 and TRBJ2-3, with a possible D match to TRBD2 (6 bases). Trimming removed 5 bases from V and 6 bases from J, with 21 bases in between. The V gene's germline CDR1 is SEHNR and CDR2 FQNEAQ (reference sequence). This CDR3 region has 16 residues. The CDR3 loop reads CASSPGAFSGGDTQYF. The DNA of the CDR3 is TGTGCCAGCAGCCCCGGGGCTTTTTCTGGAGGGGATACGCAGTATTTT.

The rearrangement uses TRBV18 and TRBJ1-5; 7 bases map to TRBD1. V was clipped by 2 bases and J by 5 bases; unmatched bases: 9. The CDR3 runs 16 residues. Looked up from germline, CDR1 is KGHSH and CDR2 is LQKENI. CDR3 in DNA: TGTGCCAGCTCACCAGGAAGTGCAGGGGGATATCAGCCCCAGCATTTT. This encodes CASSPGSAGGYQPQHF.

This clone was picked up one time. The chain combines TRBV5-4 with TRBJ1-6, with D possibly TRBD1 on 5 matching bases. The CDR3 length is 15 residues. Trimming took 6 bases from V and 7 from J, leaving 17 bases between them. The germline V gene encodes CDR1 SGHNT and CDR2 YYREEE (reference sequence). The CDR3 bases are TGTGCCAGCATTAAGAAGGGGAACGGGAATTCACCCCTCCACTTT. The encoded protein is CASIKKGNGNSPLHF.

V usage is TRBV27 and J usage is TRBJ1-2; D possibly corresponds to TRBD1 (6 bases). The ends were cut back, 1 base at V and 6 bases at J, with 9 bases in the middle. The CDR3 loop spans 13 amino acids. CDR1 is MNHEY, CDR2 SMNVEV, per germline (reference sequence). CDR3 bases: TGTGCCAGCAGTTTATATACAGGGAATGGCTACACCTTC. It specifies CASSLYTGNGYTF.

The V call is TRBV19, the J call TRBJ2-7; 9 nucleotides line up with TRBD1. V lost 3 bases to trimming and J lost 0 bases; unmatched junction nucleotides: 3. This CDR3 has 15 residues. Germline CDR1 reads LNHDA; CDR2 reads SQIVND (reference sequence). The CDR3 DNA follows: TGTGCCAGTAGTATTTGGGGACAGGGCTCCTACGAGCAGTACTTC. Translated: CASSIWGQGSYEQYF.

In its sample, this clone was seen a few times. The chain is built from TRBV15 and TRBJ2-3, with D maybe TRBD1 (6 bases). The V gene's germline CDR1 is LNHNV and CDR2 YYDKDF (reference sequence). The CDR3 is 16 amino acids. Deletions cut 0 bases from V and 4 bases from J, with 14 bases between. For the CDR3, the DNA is TGTGCCACCAGCAGAGATCCAGGGGCTGGGGCAGATACGCAGTATTTT. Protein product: CATSRDPGAGADTQYF.